This T cell receptor (beta chain) was retrieved from a study of blood T cells in healthy people across ages (dated by TCRdb to the mid-2010s). Context from the whole study: In model experiments, template switching captured about one uniquely barcoded TCR beta cDNA molecule for every two T cells. The study measured age-related changes in TCR beta repertoire diversity using deep sequencing normalized with unique cDNA molecular identifiers. The donors were split into four age groups: young (average 16 years), middle-aged (nearly 40), aged (over 55) and long-lived (roughly 86). To avoid experimental bias, donors of different ages were spread randomly across the sequencing lanes. Using the same blood draw, the study looked at two additional independent replicas of 1 million unique cDNA reads for two donors, one aged 18 to 29 and the other aged 80 or older.

Points on this clonotype: Its cognate antigen has yet to be identified. Base qualities are not provided; no much larger clone lies one nucleotide away.

What the authors observed across the whole study: Observed TCR beta diversity correlated strongly with the percentage of naive T cells measured by flow cytometry. Compared with the aged group, more naive CD4+ T cells, fewer expanded clones and increased TCR diversity were shown by the long-lived group, suggesting age selection. Conclusive comparison of naive and antigen-experienced compartments was prevented by the profiling of bulk unsorted PBMCs. Estimates of total diversity based on one million sequenced T cells were regarded as lower bounds and as underestimates. Because donor CMV infection status was unknown, age-related changes in expanded clonotypes were potentially confounded. As age increased, observed TCR beta diversity per million T cells dropped in a roughly linear way, and a significant reduction was already evident by age 40.

The germline V gene encodes CDR1 MGHRA and CDR2 YSYEKL. The CDR3 runs 15 amino acids, cysteine and phenylalanine included. The CDR3 DNA has 45 bases and is translated from base 1. V sheds 0 bases and J sheds 7 bases, leaving 13 bases between their ends. The method was 5' RACE. The run used an Illumina HiSeq 2500. A second PCR of about 6 to 12 cycles was performed with a sample-barcoded 5' primer and a J-beta primer mix. Each TCR beta cDNA molecule received a unique molecular identifier from a template-switch 5' adaptor carrying 12 random nucleotides. Each sample yielded at least 2.5 million CDR3-containing paired-end reads. First-strand cDNA was synthesized from all RNA with the Mint cDNA synthesis kit, primed by a TRBC-specific oligonucleotide. Following uracil-DNA glycosylase treatment, a first 18-cycle PCR with universal primers M1SS and BC2_uni_R was performed on all cDNA. For the original study's pipeline: For normalization, 1 million high-quality reads, each with a distinct molecular identifier, were randomly selected from each sample. Reads with shared molecular identifiers were discarded instead of being binned into consensus sequences. CDR3 identification, clonotype clustering and error correction used MiTCR with a Q25 quality threshold and the strictest error-elimination algorithm. A nonparametric unseen species model using Euler transformation provided a lower-bound estimate of total TCR beta diversity. The raw public data were reprocessed by TCRdb itself: fastp quality trimming at Q25, MiXCR clonotype calling, in-frame beta chains only. Every CDR3 protein is listed once, alongside the most common genes and DNA of its rows. The V and J calls and clone size come from TCRdb's table, not from the authors' own analysis. In this sample the table shows over 950,000 distinct CDR3 sequences, around two fifths of which occur a single time. The ten largest account for approximately 14% of the sample.

Donors were approximately 42 systemically healthy Caucasian individuals from Russia aged about 6 to 100 years. Each donor gave 8 to 10 milliliters of peripheral blood, drawn into EDTA-treated Vacutainer tubes. PBMCs were isolated by Ficoll-Paque density-gradient centrifugation, with at least 7 million obtained per sample. Trizol reagent was used to extract total RNA from the PBMCs, yielding at least 5 micrograms per sample. For every donor, flow cytometry on a PBMC aliquot measured the percentage of naive CD45RAhigh/CD27high T cells. Recombination linked TRBV4-1 to TRBJ1-3, with an unclear D gene assignment. The clonotype was recovered from a young man in good health. The material sequenced was blood. CDR3 region: CASSQERTLGNTIYF. The nucleotides are TGCGCCAGCAGCCAAGAGAGAACCCTCGGTAACACCATATATTTT.